A single sample gave rise to the 29 T cell receptor beta chains below, sequenced in a study of Ad26.COV2.S vaccination and SARS-CoV-2 variants. This table comes from immunoSEQ multiplex PCR, and its TCRdb copy is limited to in-frame clones, with some not included. The sample includes fewer than 800,000 clones, 89% of them seen just once. Treatment: some 19 received Ad26.COV2.S at low or high dose, single or two shots; several received placebo; per-sample allocation not given. Specimen acquisition occurred on day 63 following the initial vaccine or placebo injection. Sequencing was performed on peripheral blood, taken in a trial of Ad26.COV2.S vaccine versus placebo. The source is a person aged 18-65 years who received the Ad26.COV2.S COVID-19 vaccine or a placebo.

The V call is TRBV7-2, the J call TRBJ1-2; D call uncertain. The V end was cut by 1 base, the J end by 1 base, with 7 bases between. CDR1 and CDR2 (germline): SGHTA, FQGNSA. The CDR3 loop spans 14 amino acids. The DNA of the CDR3 is TGTGCCAGCAGCTTAGTTGGGGTTAACTATGGCTACACCTTC. Translated: CASSLVGVNYGYTF. Full variable domain (remainder filled in from reference TRBV7-2 and TRBJ1-2): GAGVSQSPSNKVTEKGKDVELRCDPISGHTALYWYRQSLGQGLEFLIYFQGNSAPDKSGLPSDRFSAERTGGSVSTLTIQRTQQEDSAVYLCASSLVGVNYGYTFGSGTRLTVV.

The J gene is TRBJ2-1, the V gene TRBV7-6; 12 bases fit TRBD2. CDR1 is SGHVS and CDR2 is FNYEAQ in the germline V gene. The CDR3 consists of 19 residues. V lost 2 bases, J lost 6 bases, and 14 bases stayed unmatched. CDR3 bases: TGTGCCAGCAGCTTACGCCTCCGACTAGCGGGAGATCTTCCCAATGAGCAGTTCTTC. This gives the protein CASSLRLRLAGDLPNEQFF. Together with reference TRBV7-6 and TRBJ2-1, the CDR3 gives the full variable domain: GAGVSQSPRYKVTKRGQDVALRCDPISGHVSLYWYRQALGQGPEFLTYFNYEAQQDKSGLPNDRFSAERPEGSISTLTIQRTEQRDSAMYRCASSLRLRLAGDLPNEQFFGPGTRLTVL.

Points on this clone: One junction end does not reproduce the germline sequence, and a read error may be involved. The J gene is TRBJ1-5, the V gene TRBV24-1; D is unresolved. The CDR3 is 13 residues long. Germline V gene lookup returns CDR1 KGHDR and CDR2 SFDVKD. The chain's CDR3 is CATSDWGVGPQHF. The CDR3 nucleotides read TGCGCCACCAGTGATTGGGGAGTAGGGCCCCAGCATTTT.

The chain links TRBV9 to TRBJ1-3; TRBD1 might be the D (6 bases). Trimming pared 3 bases from V and 3 bases from J, leaving 19 bases between. Germline V lookup: CDR1 SGDLS, CDR2 YYNGEE. CDR3 size: 17 residues. CDR3 DNA sequence: TGTGCCAGCAGCGGTGACAGGCCCCCCAAGGGTGGAAACACCATATATTTT. Translated, it gives CASSGDRPPKGGNTIYF.

The chain couples TRBV29-1 to TRBJ1-6, with D possibly TRBD1 on 5 matching bases. The length of the CDR3 is 17 residues. Germline CDR1 SQVTM, CDR2 ANQGSEA. The V and J ends lost 7 bases and 0 bases respectively, with 19 bases between them. In DNA, the CDR3 is TGCAGCGGACCCGGGACCGGCCCCAGCTCCTATAATTCACCCCTCCACTTT. The encoded protein is CSGPGTGPSSYNSPLHF.

This clone was counted a single time. The chain employs TRBV5-1 and TRBJ2-5, with D unresolved. The V and J ends lost 6 bases and 1 base respectively, with 10 bases between them. The germline V gene has CDR1 SGHRS and CDR2 YFSETQ. The CDR3 sequence is 13 residues long. This chain's CDR3 is CASTHPPQETQYF. Here the CDR3 DNA reads TGCGCCAGCACCCACCCGCCCCAAGAGACCCAGTACTTC.

This chain uses TRBV6-2 or TRBV6-3 with TRBJ2-7; D is ambiguous. This CDR3 has 11 amino acids. Trimming stripped 5 bases from V and 3 bases from J, with 5 bases between. The germline CDR1 and CDR2 sequences are MNHEY and SVGEGT. The CDR3 DNA sequence: TGTGCCAGCAGTCAAGTCTACGAGCAGTACTTC. Residues: CASSQVYEQYF.

On this clone itself: Other DNA sequences in this specimen translate into the identical CDR3. The rearrangement joins TRBV27 to TRBJ1-5; TRBD1 aligns across 7 bases. The CDR3 is 14 amino acids. V lost 5 bases, J lost 2 bases, and 3 bases stayed unmatched. The germline V gene encodes CDR1 MNHEY and CDR2 SMNVEV (reference sequence). The chain's CDR3 is CASSRDRGNQPQHF. The CDR3 DNA sequence: TGTGCCAGCAGTCGAGACAGGGGCAATCAGCCCCAGCATTTT.

This rearrangement joins TRBV19 to TRBJ1-5; D unresolved. This CDR3 is 14 amino acids long. V was trimmed by 7 bases and J by 0 bases, leaving 10 bases between them. The germline V gene has CDR1 LNHDA and CDR2 SQIVND (reference sequence). The chain's CDR3 is CASTTGLSNQPQHF. CDR3 coding DNA: TGTGCCAGTACCACCGGCCTTAGCAATCAGCCCCAGCATTTT.

CDR3 DNA sequence: TGCAGTGCAAGTCCCGGGACAGGAACAGGCTATGGCTACACCTTC. This encodes CSASPGTGTGYGYTF. The rearrangement joins TRBV20-1 to TRBJ1-2, with TRBD1 identical over 8 bases. This CDR3 contains 15 residues. V lost 6 bases and J lost 4; bases outside the gene matches: 13. Germline CDR1 is DFQATT and CDR2 is SNEGSKA (reference sequence).

The V and J genes are TRBV2 and TRBJ1-4; TRBD1 is a possible D gene (5 bases). Trimming pared 5 bases from V and 8 bases from J, leaving 9 bases between. The CDR3 totals 12 residues. From germline, CDR1 is SNHLY and CDR2 FYNNEI. The CDR3 nucleotides read TGTGCCAGCAGTCAAAGGGACGAAAAACTGTTTTTT. This codes for CASSQRDEKLFF.

This chain joins TRBV11-2 and TRBJ2-5, with unresolved D. Germline-derived CDR1 and CDR2 are SGHAT and FQNNGV. V was pared by 0 bases and J by 10 bases, with 9 bases between. The CDR3 is made up of 12 amino acids. In nucleotides, the CDR3 is TGTGCCAGCAGCTTAGAAGGGTTTGTCCAGTACTTC. Translated, it gives CASSLEGFVQYF.

The chain combines TRBV14 with TRBJ2-7, with D unresolved. CDR1 is SGHDN, CDR2 FVKESK, per germline. Trimming cost V 4 bases and J 2 bases, with 18 bases left between them. The length of the CDR3 is 16 residues. For the CDR3, the DNA is TGTGCCAGCAGCCCGGCTGCCTTCTTTGGGGCCTACGAGCAGTACTTC. Protein: CASSPAAFFGAYEQYF.

The chain uses TRBV7-2 and TRBJ1-2, with a possible D match to TRBD1 (6 bases). With 4 bases removed from V and 4 bases from J, the gap between germline ends came to 19 bases. The germline gives CDR1 SGHTA, CDR2 FQGNSA. CDR3 length: 16 amino acids. The CDR3 is CASSSTFLQGSYGYTF. DNA of the CDR3: TGTGCCAGCAGCTCTACGTTCCTACAGGGCAGCTATGGCTACACCTTC. The full variable domain, its missing parts supplied by reference TRBV7-2 and TRBJ1-2, is GAGVSQSPSNKVTEKGKDVELRCDPISGHTALYWYRQSLGQGLEFLIYFQGNSAPDKSGLPSDRFSAERTGGSVSTLTIQRTQQEDSAVYLCASSSTFLQGSYGYTFGSGTRLTVV.

The chain combines TRBV19 with TRBJ1-2; no clear D gene. With 5 bases removed from V and 8 bases from J, the gap between germline ends came to 15 bases. The germline CDR1 and CDR2 sequences are LNHDA and SQIVND (reference sequence). This CDR3 is built from 13 residues. The CDR3 region is CASSPQVGAGYTF. The CDR3 DNA is TGTGCCAGTAGTCCCCAGGTGGGTGCGGGCTACACCTTC.

The J gene is TRBJ1-2, the V gene TRBV5-1; TRBD1 matches at 7 bases. Germline assignment: CDR1 SGHRS and CDR2 YFSETQ. This CDR3 comprises 13 residues. V trimming: 4 bases; J trimming: 4 bases; junction bases outside the gene matches: 4. The CDR3 region has the DNA TGCGCCAGCAGCGAACAGGGGATCTATGGCTACACCTTC. Translation gives CASSEQGIYGYTF.

The genes are TRBV19 and TRBJ1-1; tentative D call: TRBD1 (6 bases). V was clipped by 3 bases and J by 3 bases, with 8 bases between them. CDR3 length: 13 residues. Looked up from germline, CDR1 is LNHDA and CDR2 is SQIVND (reference sequence). CDR3 in amino acids: CASSIGQHTEAFF. In DNA form, the CDR3 reads TGTGCCAGTAGTATCGGACAGCACACTGAAGCTTTCTTT.

The J gene is TRBJ2-1, the V gene TRBV7-2, with a weak D call TRBD2 (6 bases). From germline, CDR1 is SGHTA and CDR2 FQGNSA. The CDR3 spans 14 residues. V was clipped by 7 bases and J by 2 bases, with 12 bases between them. The CDR3, as DNA: TGTGCCAGCACCCCAGAGCGGGCCTACAATGAGCAGTTCTTC. This codes for CASTPERAYNEQFF.

The CDR3 spells CASSYSVGRSEKLFF. The CDR3 nucleotides read TGTGCCAGCAGTTACTCGGTGGGGAGGAGTGAAAAACTGTTTTTT. The chain is built from TRBV6-5 and TRBJ1-4; D gene ambiguous. The length of the CDR3 is 15 residues. V was pared by 0 bases and J by 7 bases, with 12 bases between. Per the germline V gene, CDR1 is MNHEY and CDR2 is SVGAGI.

This clone was detected only a few times. The chain links TRBV19 to TRBJ1-5; no firm D call. CDR1 and CDR2 (germline): LNHDA, SQIVND (reference sequence). Deletions cut 3 bases from V and 6 bases from J, with 6 bases between. The CDR3 is 12 residues long. This chain's CDR3 is CASSISGQPQHF. For the CDR3, the DNA is TGTGCCAGTAGTATCTCCGGTCAGCCCCAGCATTTT.

This chain links TRBV5-1 with TRBJ2-7; 9 bases match TRBD2. Germline values: CDR1 SGHRS, CDR2 YFSETQ. V dropped 0 bases and J dropped 0; count of bases not matched to a gene: 13. The CDR3 contains 19 residues. As DNA, the CDR3 is TGCGCCAGCAGCTTGGCAGCGGGGGGCCGCCCCGGGAGCTCCTACGAGCAGTACTTC. This encodes CASSLAAGGRPGSSYEQYF.

V gene TRBV19 combines with J gene TRBJ2-3; 12 bases line up with TRBD1. Germline loops: CDR1 LNHDA, CDR2 SQIVND (reference sequence). The length of the CDR3 is 13 residues. V lost 8 bases to trimming and J lost 7 bases; unmatched junction nucleotides: 4. The CDR3 loop is CASGTGGINTQYF. CDR3 DNA: TGTGCCAGTGGGACAGGGGGCATCAATACGCAGTATTTT.

This rearrangement joins TRBV6-5 to TRBJ1-1; TRBD1 might be the D (5 bases). This CDR3 has 15 residues. With 6 bases removed from V and 0 bases from J, the gap between germline ends came to 14 bases. Germline assignment: CDR1 MNHEY and CDR2 SVGAGI. The chain's CDR3 is CASRPRWGLNTEAFF. The DNA for the CDR3 is TGTGCCAGCAGACCTCGATGGGGGTTGAACACTGAAGCTTTCTTT.

The V and J genes are TRBV6-5 and TRBJ1-4; 7 nucleotides align to TRBD1. Per germline, CDR1 MNHEY and CDR2 SVGAGI. Trimming at V came to 6 bases and at J to 8 bases, leaving 12 bases not matched to a gene. This CDR3 is 15 amino acids long. The CDR3 coding sequence is TGTGCCAGCAGCTCCCCCCAGGGGGGGCGGGAAAAACTGTTTTTT. Translation: CASSSPQGGREKLFF.

This chain links TRBV6-5 with TRBJ2-5; tentative D call: TRBD2 (7 bases). This CDR3 has 13 amino acids. Germline CDR1 and CDR2: MNHEY and SVGAGI. Trimming took 10 bases from V and 7 from J, leaving 19 bases between them. As DNA, the CDR3 is TGTGCCACCTGGGGGGGGGCGACTTCGACCCAGTACTTC. Its translation: CATWGGATSTQYF.

The chain carries TRBV30 and TRBJ2-6; D not resolved. The CDR3 is made up of 15 amino acids. Trimming took off 0 bases at V and 2 bases at J, with 8 bases between the two ends. The germline CDR1 and CDR2 sequences are GTSNPN and SVGIG (reference sequence). The CDR3 protein is CAWSVLGPGANVLTF. The CDR3 region has the DNA TGTGCCTGGAGTGTCCTAGGACCTGGGGCCAACGTCCTGACTTTC.

V and J are TRBV6-5 and TRBJ2-7, with D possibly being TRBD2 (6 bases). V lost 7 bases, J lost 6 bases, and 16 bases lay in between. This CDR3 spans 13 amino acids. Germline loops: CDR1 MNHEY, CDR2 SVGAGI. The CDR3 DNA sequence: TGTGCCAGCACCTGGGACTCCGGCGGCGAGCAGTACTTC. It translates to CASTWDSGGEQYF.

CDR3 region: CASSPRTDNEKLFF. DNA for the CDR3: TGTGCCAGCTCACCTAGGACGGATAATGAAAAACTGTTTTTT. J is TRBJ1-4 and V is TRBV18; D uncertain. The V end lost 3 bases, the J end lost 4 bases, and 9 bases lay between the germline ends. Germline CDR1 KGHSH, CDR2 LQKENI. The CDR3 extends over 14 amino acids.

The chain couples TRBV9 to TRBJ1-1, with 10 bases aligning to TRBD1. CDR3 length: 15 amino acids. The germline V gene has CDR1 SGDLS and CDR2 YYNGEE. V was clipped by 3 bases and J by 5 bases; unmatched bases: 7. The CDR3 loop is CASSATGGGGTEAFF. CDR3 bases: TGTGCCAGCAGCGCGACAGGGGGCGGAGGGACTGAAGCTTTCTTT.